The rows below give T cell receptor delta chains drawn from one sample of a study of Vδ1+ human thymocytes. TCRdb redid clone calling on the multiplex PCR reads using CATT. In the table there are around 23,000 delta-chain clones, more than 6.5% of which are singletons. The sample taken for sequencing was Vdelta1+ gamma-delta thymocytes from the thymus. These receptor sequences come from a girl less than two years old who had congenital heart surgery. Each CDR3 is given with its conserved first and last residue. Fields, in order: J gene, V gene, clone size, D gene, CDR3 protein, CDR3 DNA. A D gene is named only where the DNA matches it firmly. Only some rows state a clone size, as once, few, many or a class for expanded clones.

TRDJ1	TRDV1	.	TRDD3	CALGELDRPGGWGIQHTDKLIF	TGTGCTCTTGGGGAACTAGATCGCCCCGGCGGATGGGGGATACAACACACCGATAAACTCATCTTT
TRDJ1	TRDV1	few	.	CALGSRGVPEGRYTDKLIF	TGTGCCCTTGGGAGTCGAGGTGTACCGGAGGGGAGGTACACCGATAAACTCATCTTT
TRDJ1	TRDV1	.	TRDD3	CALGELWAYRLGDMSDKLIF	TGTGCTCTTGGGGAACTATGGGCCTACCGACTGGGGGATATGTCCGATAAACTCATCTTT
TRDJ1	TRDV1	few	TRDD3	CALGTWFSSRLGDDHPDKLIF	TGTGCTCTTGGGACATGGTTTTCCTCAAGGCTGGGGGATGATCATCCCGATAAACTCATCTTT
TRDJ1	TRDV2	medium-sized	TRDD3	CACWGIRRDTDKLIF	TGTGCCTGCTGGGGGATACGCAGAGACACCGATAAACTCATCTTT
TRDJ1	TRDV1	few	.	CALGELVATPWDTDKLIF	TGTGCTCTTGGGGAACTAGTGGCCACTCCTTGGGACACCGATAAACTCATCTTT
TRDJ1	TRDV1	few	.	CALGELRDSAGLIF	TGTGCTCTTGGGGAACTAAGGGATTCGGCAGGACTCATCTTT
TRDJ1	TRDV1	few	TRDD3	CALGDTDLFPNTYWGIRTDKLIF	TGTGCTCTTGGGGACACTGACCTATTCCCCAATACGTACTGGGGGATACGCACCGATAAACTCATCTTT
TRDJ1	TRDV1	.	TRDD3	CALGDCPLPQRGNDWGRGELIF	TGTGCTCTTGGGGACTGCCCGCTCCCCCAGCGGGGAAATGACTGGGGGAGAGGAGAACTCATCTTT
TRDJ1	TRDV1	few	.	CALGELPSYFRDTSMYTDKLIF	TGTGCTCTTGGGGAACTACCTTCCTACTTTAGGGATACGTCAATGTACACCGATAAACTCATCTTT
TRDJ1	TRDV1	few	TRDD3	CALGDTDWGIRNTDKLIF	TGTGCTCTTGGGGACACCGACTGGGGGATACGTAACACCGATAAACTCATCTTT
TRDJ1	TRDV1	few	TRDD3	CALGELELMMGDFSYTDKLIF	TGTGCTCTTGGGGAACTAGAACTGATGATGGGGGATTTTAGCTACACCGATAAACTCATCTTT
TRDJ1	TRDV1	.	.	CALGELPYRLWADGYTDKLIF	TGTGCTCTTGGGGAACTTCCCTACCGCCTTTGGGCTGATGGGTACACCGATAAACTCATCTTT
TRDJ1	TRDV1	few	TRDD3	CALGEMPNGIPTRDWGIHYKLIF	TGTGCTCTTGGGGAAATGCCTAACGGCATTCCTACTAGGGACTGGGGGATCCATTATAAACTCATCTTT
TRDJ1	TRDV1	few	.	CALGEPSVRGKTWGCEYTDKLIF	TGTGCTCTTGGGGAACCGTCTGTACGGGGAAAGACCTGGGGATGCGAGTACACCGATAAACTCATCTTT
TRDJ1	TRDV1	few	.	CALGDPRRGTDKLIF	TGTGCTCTTGGGGATCCCCGGCGGGGGACCGATAAACTCATCTTT
TRDJ1	TRDV1	few	TRDD3	CALGELFLAGGYDKLIF	TGTGCTCTTGGGGAACTCTTCCTTGCTGGGGGATACGATAAACTCATCTTT
TRDJ1	TRDV1	.	.	CALGIQLSGYRCELIF	TGTGCTCTTGGGATTCAACTTTCCGGATATCGATGTGAACTCATCTTT
TRDJ1	TRDV1	.	TRDD2	CALGELVMKPSSSLYTDKLIF	TGTGCTCTTGGGGAACTAGTCATGAAGCCTTCCTCCTCTTTATACACCGATAAACTCATCTTT
TRDJ1	TRDV1	.	TRDD3	CALGQLPFLLGDTGFHHTDKLIF	TGTGCTCTTGGGCAACTTCCCTTCTTACTGGGGGATACGGGCTTTCATCACACCGATAAACTCATCTTT
TRDJ1	TRDV1	few	TRDD2	CALGENSGLPTGRGMLYTDKLIF	TGTGCTCTTGGGGAAAATAGTGGCCTTCCTACTGGTAGGGGGATGTTGTACACCGATAAACTCATCTTT
TRDJ1	TRDV1	.	TRDD3	CALGPRVVLGDIYTDKLIF	TGTGCTCTTGGACCCCGAGTTGTGTTGGGGGATATCTACACCGATAAACTCATCTTT
TRDJ4	TRDV1	few	.	CALGSLVDFGPLIF	TGTGCTCTTGGGTCCCTCGTGGATTTCGGACCCCTGATCTTT
TRDJ1	TRDV1	.	.	CALGAITRDTDKLIF	TGTGCTCTTGGGGCCATTACGCGCGACACCGATAAACTCATCTTT
TRDJ1	TRDV1	few	.	CALGDSETVRKLIF	TGTGCTCTTGGGGACTCGGAAACCGTGAGGAAACTCATCTTT
TRDJ1	TRDV1	.	TRDD3	CALGELLPSWGIPDKLIF	TGTGCTCTTGGGGAACTTCTTCCATCCTGGGGGATACCCGATAAACTCATCTTT
TRDJ1	TRDV1	few	.	CALGEWEGPYTDKLIF	TGTGCTCTTGGGGAATGGGAGGGCCCTTACACCGATAAACTCATCTTT
TRDJ1	TRDV1	.	.	CALGSSRRQSLYTDKLIF	TGTGCTCTTGGGAGTTCACGTCGCCAGTCCCTCTACACCGATAAACTCATCTTT